A selection of T cell receptor beta chains follows, all from one sample in a study of T cell responses to AZD1222 COVID-19 vaccine. Assay: immunoSEQ multiplex PCR; the TCRdb copy retains only in-frame clones and omits some. The sample contains fewer than 120,000 clones, about 90% of which appear only once. The sample here was peripheral blood, taken 28 days after the second AZD1222 dose. The receptor source for this set is an adult who received the AZD1222 COVID-19 vaccine. CDR3s include the opening cysteine and the closing phenylalanine or tryptophan. D genes are given only for firm matches. A clone size is listed for some rows: how often the clone was seen (once, few, many), or a class if it is expanded.

NA | TRBJ1-2 | TRBV5-1 | NA | TGCGCCAGCAGCTTCCAGGGAGTCTATGGCTACACCTTC | CASSFQGVYGYTF
NA | TRBJ2-1 | TRBV3-1/TRBV3-2 | TRBD2 | TGTGCCAGCAGCCAATGGGGGGAGGGCCTAAATGAGCAGTTCTTC | CASSQWGEGLNEQFF
NA | TRBJ1-1 | TRBV28 | NA | TGTGCCAGCAGTCCCGGCTGGCGGAACCCCGGGGGGAAAGCTTTCTTT | CASSPGWRNPGGKAFF
once | TRBJ1-2 | TRBV21-1 | NA | TGTGCCAGCAGCAAATATTGGGGAGGGGAGGACTATGGCTACACCTTC | CASSKYWGGEDYGYTF
NA | TRBJ1-3 | TRBV7-9 | TRBD1 | TGTGCCAGCAGCTTCGGACAGGGACCGAACACCATATATTTT | CASSFGQGPNTIYF
NA | TRBJ2-2 | TRBV3-1/TRBV3-2 | TRBD1 | TGTGCCAGCAGCCACGGACAGGGGGGAACCCTGAACACCGGGGAGCTGTTTTTT | CASSHGQGGTLNTGELFF
NA | TRBJ2-5 | TRBV3-1/TRBV3-2 | TRBD2 | TGTGCCAGCAGCTTCTTAGCGGGGGGAAGGGAGACCCAGTACTTC | CASSFLAGGRETQYF
NA | TRBJ1-5 | TRBV12-3/TRBV12-4 | NA | TGTGCCAGCTCCCACAGGGACAATCAGCCCCAGCATTTT | CASSHRDNQPQHF
NA | TRBJ1-5 | TRBV3-1/TRBV3-2 | TRBD1 | TGTGCCAGCAGCCAAGAAGGACAGGGAAAAGGTCAGCCCCAGCATTTT | CASSQEGQGKGQPQHF
NA | TRBJ2-5 | TRBV7-3 | NA | TGTGCCAGCAGCTTAAGAAGGGGAGAGACCCAGTACTTC | CASSLRRGETQYF